One sample yielded the 13 T cell receptor beta chains listed below, sequenced in a study of resident and recirculating memory T cells in vitiligo. Assay: immunoSEQ multiplex PCR; the TCRdb copy retains only in-frame clones and omits some. The table lists tens of thousands of clones, 92% of them singletons. Sequenced material: blood. The receptor set was obtained from a male donor with vitiligo.

J is TRBJ2-7 and V is TRBV11-3, with a weak D call TRBD1 (5 bases). V lost 6 bases to trimming and J lost 7 bases, with 13 bases between them. CDR3 length: 12 residues. Germline CDR1 and CDR2: SGHNT and YENEEA. The CDR3 here is CASSWGPREQYF. The CDR3 coding sequence is TGTGCCAGCAGTTGGGGCCCCCGGGAGCAGTACTTC.

J is TRBJ2-3 and V is TRBV18, with D tentatively TRBD2 (6 bases). The germline gives CDR1 KGHSH, CDR2 LQKENI. The CDR3 has 15 amino acids. V gave up 0 bases and J gave up 4 bases, with 11 bases separating them. The CDR3 loop reads CASSPPSGGADTQYF. The DNA of the CDR3 is TGTGCCAGCTCACCACCGAGCGGAGGGGCAGATACGCAGTATTTT.

The rearrangement joins TRBV5-4 to TRBJ2-3, with 8 bases identical to TRBD2. This CDR3 is built from 15 residues. The ends lost 4 bases at V and 5 bases at J; junction bases unmatched: 9. The germline CDR1 and CDR2 sequences are SGHNT and YYREEE (reference sequence). CDR3 sequence: CASSREGRRQDTQYF. The CDR3 bases are TGTGCCAGCAGCCGGGAGGGCCGTCGGCAAGATACGCAGTATTTT.

This sequence joins TRBV30 and TRBJ2-2; unclear D gene. Germline V gene data show CDR1 as GTSNPN and CDR2 as SVGIG (reference sequence). This CDR3 contains 13 residues. Deletions cut 3 bases from V and 5 bases from J, with 10 bases between. The CDR3 loop reads CAWRALVTGELFF. CDR3 nucleotides: TGTGCCTGGAGAGCGCTGGTGACCGGGGAGCTGTTTTTT.

The rearrangement joins TRBV7-2 to TRBJ2-3, with 7 bases matching TRBD2. Germline CDR1 SGHTA, CDR2 FQGNSA. V gave up 1 base and J gave up 10 bases; unmatched junction bases: 2. This CDR3 is built from 12 residues. Here the CDR3 reads CASSLDSGPQYF. The CDR3 nucleotides are TGTGCCAGCAGCTTAGATAGCGGGCCGCAGTATTTT.

This chain joins TRBV10-3 and TRBJ2-7, with TRBD2 matching over 9 bases. Losses at the gene ends were 8 bases for V and 4 bases for J; bases not matched to a gene: 12. Per the germline V gene, CDR1 is ENHRY and CDR2 is SYGVKD. The CDR3 runs to 15 residues. The CDR3 DNA follows: TGTGCCATCGCCGGGGGACTAGCAGACTTTTACGAGCAGTACTTC. This encodes CAIAGGLADFYEQYF.

This clone was seen only once. The chain is built from TRBV11-2 and TRBJ2-5; D remains ambiguous. The germline gives CDR1 SGHAT, CDR2 FQNNGV. The V end lost 0 bases, the J end lost 5 bases, and 7 bases lay between the germline ends. The CDR3 sequence is 13 residues long. The CDR3 bases are TGTGCCAGCAGCTTAGATCGGTGGGAGACCCAGTACTTC. Amino acids: CASSLDRWETQYF.

This chain links TRBV9 with TRBJ1-1; 7 nucleotides match TRBD1. This CDR3 region has 13 residues. CDR1 SGDLS and CDR2 YYNGEE come from the germline V gene. Germline trimming cut 3 bases from V and 8 bases from J; bases unmatched to any gene: 7. This chain's CDR3 is CASSDTLQGEAFF. The CDR3 nucleotides read TGTGCCAGCAGCGATACGCTACAGGGGGAAGCTTTCTTT.

This chain joins TRBV28 and TRBJ2-7; 15 bases are a match to TRBD2. Germline V gene sequence: CDR1 MDHEN, CDR2 SYDVKM. CDR3 length: 15 amino acids. With V trimmed by 2 bases and J by 6 bases, 2 bases remained unmatched. The CDR3 nucleotides are TGTGCCAGCAGTTTAAGGACTAGCGGGAGGGGCGAGCAGTACTTC. Protein product: CASSLRTSGRGEQYF.

The V call is TRBV14, the J call TRBJ2-7, with 9 bases fitting TRBD1. This CDR3 is built from 17 residues. V lost 3 bases and J lost 0; bases outside the gene matches: 9. Germline lookup yields CDR1 SGHDN and CDR2 FVKESK. CDR3 sequence reads: CASSQETAGQGSYEQYF. For the CDR3, the DNA is TGTGCCAGCAGCCAGGAAACCGCGGGACAGGGCTCCTACGAGCAGTACTTC.

The J gene is TRBJ1-1, the V gene TRBV5-1; 11 nucleotides match TRBD1. Trimming removed 4 bases from V and 6 bases from J; junction bases left unmatched: 20. From germline, CDR1 is SGHRS and CDR2 YFSETQ. The CDR3 spans 19 residues. The chain's CDR3 is CASSPSGWLGQGARAEAFF. The CDR3 nucleotides read TGCGCCAGCAGCCCAAGCGGTTGGTTAGGACAGGGGGCGCGTGCTGAAGCTTTCTTT.

The chain is built from TRBV6-8 and TRBJ2-3, with TRBD2 identical over 9 bases. This CDR3 spans 15 amino acids. V was pared by 11 bases and J by 10 bases, with 19 bases of the junction left unmatched. Germline-derived CDR1 and CDR2 are MNHGY and SAAAGT. The DNA for the CDR3 is TGTGCCTCCCCTAGGGCGGGGGGGCCCCGGGAGGCGCAGTATTTT. Protein product: CASPRAGGPREAQYF.

V gene TRBV7-9 combines with J gene TRBJ1-4, with D possibly matching TRBD1 (6 bases). From germline, CDR1 is SEHNR and CDR2 FQNEAQ (reference sequence). This CDR3 has 15 amino acids. V gave up 4 bases and J gave up 7 bases, with 16 bases separating them. The CDR3 sequence is CASSYGGGRGEKLFF. In DNA form, the CDR3 reads TGTGCCAGCAGCTATGGCGGGGGGCGCGGTGAAAAACTGTTTTTT.